The present T cell receptor (beta chain) was sequenced within a study of regulatory T cells in long-lasting Graves disease. For the study at large: Those Graves' patients who were newly diagnosed had been on antithyroid drugs under 3 months. Study-wide findings and caveats: Those with persistent Graves' had less TCR diversity than newly diagnosed patients.

Time point specified: newly diagnosed GD, antithyroid drugs for less than 3 months. PBMC RNA was the source of the TCR library. In the case of this clonotype: Its antigen is unknown.

The germline V gene encodes CDR1 SGHDT and CDR2 YYEEEE. V was cut by 0 bases and J by 3 bases, with 16 bases left in between. The CDR3 is 17 residues long. According to the study, TCR beta libraries were built with iRepertoire HTBI primers and CDR3-region Arm-PCR. From the multiplex PCR reads, TCRdb called clonotypes with MiXCR, one entry per CDR3 protein. The sample carries over 500,000 distinct CDR3 sequences, roughly 16% recorded once. This same sample was also part of a study on T cells in Graves' hyperthyroidism and ophthalmopathy. As that study records: HTBI primers were used for first-round RT-PCR of the TCR CDR3.

The specimen comprised peripheral blood mononuclear cells (PBMCs), sampled at new diagnosis, from a patient treated with antithyroid drugs. This TCR was sampled from a man between 18 and 35 years old with Graves disease. The chain links TRBV5-6 to TRBJ2-1; D may correspond to TRBD1 or TRBD2 (5 bases each). CDR3 in amino acids: CASSLAGARSYYNEQFF. CDR3 nucleotide sequence: TGTGCCAGCAGCTTGGCCGGGGCGCGGTCTTACTACAATGAGCAGTTCTTC.